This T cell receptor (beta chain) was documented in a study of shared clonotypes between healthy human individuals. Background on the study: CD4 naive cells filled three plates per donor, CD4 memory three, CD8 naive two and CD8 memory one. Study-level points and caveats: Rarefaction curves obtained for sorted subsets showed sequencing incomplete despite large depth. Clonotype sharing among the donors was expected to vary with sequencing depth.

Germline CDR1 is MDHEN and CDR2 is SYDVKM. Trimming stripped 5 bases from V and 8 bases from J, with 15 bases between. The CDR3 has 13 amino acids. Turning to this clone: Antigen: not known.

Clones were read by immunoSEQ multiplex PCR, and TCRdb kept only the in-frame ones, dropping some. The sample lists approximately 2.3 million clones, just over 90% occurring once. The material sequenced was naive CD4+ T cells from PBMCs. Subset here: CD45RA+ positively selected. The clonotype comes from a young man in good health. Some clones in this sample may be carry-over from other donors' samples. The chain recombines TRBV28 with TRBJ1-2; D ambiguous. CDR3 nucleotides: TGTGCCAGCAGTGTCCCCTTAGGCAGAGGCTACACCTTC. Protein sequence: CASSVPLGRGYTF.